These 9 T cell receptor beta chains originate from one sample sequenced in a study of OX40 agonist ivuxolimab in advanced cancers. TCRdb keeps only in-frame clones here, not all; method: immunoSEQ multiplex PCR. The table has roughly 49,000 clones, about 80% seen once. The specimen comprised CD4+ or CD8+ T cells sorted from blood, sampled in a trial of the OX40 agonist ivuxolimab. The origin of the receptors is an adult with an advanced solid tumor such as melanoma, head and neck, liver or kidney cancer.

The count of this clone is one. The V and J genes are TRBV27 and TRBJ1-1, with D unclear. This CDR3 comprises 14 residues. V gave up 6 bases and J gave up 3 bases, with 14 bases separating them. Germline V gives CDR1 MNHEY, CDR2 SMNVEV (reference sequence). The CDR3 loop reads CASRPLEVDTEAFF. CDR3 DNA sequence: TGTGCCAGCAGGCCTCTCGAGGTGGACACTGAAGCTTTCTTT.

The genes are TRBV7-8 and TRBJ1-2; 7 nucleotides align to TRBD1. Trimming at V came to 1 base and at J to 2 bases, leaving 4 bases not matched to a gene. This CDR3 has 15 residues. Germline values: CDR1 SGHVS, CDR2 FQNEAQ. CDR3 in DNA: TGTGCCAGCAGCTTAGGCAAGGGGGCAAACTATGGCTACACCTTC. It is translated as CASSLGKGANYGYTF. The full variable domain, rest sourced from reference TRBV7-8 and TRBJ1-2, is GAGVSQSPRYKVAKRGQDVALRCDPISGHVSLFWYQQALGQGPEFLTYFQNEAQLDKSGLPSDRFFAERPEGSVSTLKIQRTQQEDSAVYLCASSLGKGANYGYTFGSGTRLTVV.

The chain combines TRBV10-3 with TRBJ2-1, with a possible D match to TRBD1 (6 bases). Germline V gives CDR1 ENHRY, CDR2 SYGVKD. V lost 6 bases and J 0 bases, leaving 12 bases between the germline ends. The CDR3 is made up of 15 amino acids. The CDR3 DNA follows: TGTGCCATCAGACCCACAGGGAGCTCCTACAATGAGCAGTTCTTC. Amino acid sequence: CAIRPTGSSYNEQFF.

The genes are TRBV6-5 and TRBJ1-4; D uncertain. This CDR3 spans 15 amino acids. From germline, CDR1 is MNHEY and CDR2 SVGAGI. Trimming left V 2 bases short and J 5 bases short, with 12 bases between. The CDR3 spells CASSYDGDGNEKLFF. CDR3 coding DNA: TGTGCCAGCAGTTACGACGGGGATGGGAATGAAAAACTGTTTTTT.

V gene TRBV5-4 combines with J gene TRBJ2-7; 10 bases agree with TRBD2. This CDR3 region has 16 residues. The trim removed 0 bases at V and 6 bases at J, leaving 9 bases unmatched. Germline loops: CDR1 SGHNT, CDR2 YYREEE (reference sequence). Written as DNA, the CDR3 is TGTGCCAGCAGCTTGGGGGAAGCGGGAGGGAAGTCCGAGCAGTACTTC. Protein sequence: CASSLGEAGGKSEQYF.

The chain links TRBV7-2 to TRBJ2-7, with D perhaps TRBD1 (5 bases). Germline-derived CDR1 and CDR2 are SGHTA and FQGNSA. The CDR3 runs 13 residues. Trimming left V 0 bases short and J 3 bases short, with 6 bases between. The CDR3 DNA sequence: TGTGCCAGCAGCTTAGCGCAGGGCTACGAGCAGTACTTC. It codes for CASSLAQGYEQYF.

CDR3 in DNA: TGTGCCAGCAGCTTCGGGACTAGCGGGGGGAAGAGTACGCAGTATTTT. This encodes CASSFGTSGGKSTQYF. The chain uses TRBV13 and TRBJ2-3, with 15 bases lining up with TRBD2. With 3 bases clipped from V and 8 bases from J, the junction kept 6 bases outside the gene matches. The germline V gene encodes CDR1 PRHDT and CDR2 FYEKMQ (reference sequence). This CDR3 spans 16 amino acids. Variable domain in full (rest from reference TRBV13 and TRBJ2-3): AAGVIQSPRHLIKEKRETATLKCYPIPRHDTVYWYQQGPGQDPQFLISFYEKMQSDKGSIPDRFSAQQFSDYHSELNMSSLELGDSALYFCASSFGTSGGKSTQYFGPGTRLTVL.

This chain links TRBV10-1 with TRBJ1-1; possible D gene TRBD1, 5 bases. The CDR3 is 13 amino acids. V gave up 10 bases and J gave up 1 base, with 13 bases separating them. Per germline, CDR1 WNHNN and CDR2 SYGVQD (reference sequence). The CDR3 DNA is TGCGCCACGACGCGGCAGGGGAACACTGAAGCTTTCTTT. Amino acids: CATTRQGNTEAFF.

This chain uses TRBV5-6 with TRBJ1-6; 9 nucleotides match TRBD1. V shed 0 bases, J shed 6 bases, and the junction held 10 bases outside the gene matches. CDR1 is SGHDT, CDR2 YYEEEE, per germline. The CDR3 is 18 residues long. CDR3 region: CASSLERGTGMRNSPLHF. The CDR3 DNA is TGTGCCAGCAGCTTGGAAAGGGGGACAGGGATGCGTAATTCACCCCTCCACTTT.